This T cell receptor beta chain was captured in a study of T cells in Graves' hyperthyroidism and ophthalmopathy. Study-level points and caveats: Blood shared most expanded thyroid clonotypes above 0.001.

For this clonotype: Its antigen is as yet unknown.

Authors of the study amplified TCR beta CDR3 regions from RNA transcripts. Using the HTBI primer set, a first-round RT-PCR was run on the TCR CDR3. TCRdb analysed the multiplex PCR reads with MiXCR anew, one entry per CDR3 protein. The profile shows more than 450,000 distinct CDR3 sequences, 14% of them singletons. Looked up from germline, CDR1 is LGHDT and CDR2 is YNNKEL (reference sequence). CDR3 length: 15 residues. V shed 4 bases, J shed 7 bases, and the junction held 9 bases outside the gene matches. Specimen: blood. The sequence derives from a woman between 40 and 50 years old with Graves' hyperthyroidism. J is TRBJ2-3 and V is TRBV3-1, with 9 bases fitting TRBD2. The CDR3 DNA reads as TGTGCCAGCAGCCCGGGGACTAGCATCCCGAATACGCAGTATTTT. As protein: CASSPGTSIPNTQYF.